The 30 T cell receptor beta chains below were found in one sample sequenced in a study of T-cell memory formation after mild COVID-19 (dated by TCRdb to the early 2020s). Receptor libraries were prepared by 5' RACE. The sequencer was an Illumina NovaSeq 6000. TCRdb redid the processing of the public reads, applying fastp at Q25 and MiXCR, and retained in-frame beta chains. For every CDR3 protein sequence, its rows merge into one entry that carries the most common genes and DNA. Present in this sample are under 200,000 distinct CDR3 sequences, roughly a third of which were seen just once. The ten largest clones add up to around 12% of the sample. The sequenced sample was PBMCs or a T cell subset sorted from them (not recorded which). The origin of the receptors is an adult woman who had mild COVID-19 (a few samples of this study predate the infection). The sample titles of this study are shuffled in the database, so cell type and time point are left out; the donor was told from shared clones.

CDR3 sequence: CASSVGTGGLAGTDTQYF. CDR3 DNA sequence: TGTGCCAGCAGCGTAGGAACGGGGGGACTAGCGGGCACAGATACGCAGTATTTT. The chain has TRBV9 and TRBJ2-3, with TRBD2 identical over 11 bases. Losses at the gene ends were 0 bases for V and 1 base for J; bases not matched to a gene: 7. Germline-derived CDR1 and CDR2 are SGDLS and YYNGEE. This CDR3 is 18 amino acids long. The variable domain in full, completed from reference TRBV9 and TRBJ2-3, reads DSGVTQTPKHLITATGQRVTLRCSPRSGDLSVYWYQQSLDQGLQFLIQYYNGEERAKGNILERFSAQQFPDLHSELNLSSLELGDSALYFCASSVGTGGLAGTDTQYFGPGTRLTVL.

The chain recombines TRBV27 with TRBJ2-1; D is ambiguous. Per the germline V gene, CDR1 is MNHEY and CDR2 is SMNVEV (reference sequence). This CDR3 has 15 residues. Trimming stripped 2 bases from V and 0 bases from J, with 8 bases between. The CDR3 sequence: CASSLTPSSYNEQFF. In DNA, the CDR3 is TGTGCCAGCAGTTTAACCCCGAGCTCCTACAATGAGCAGTTCTTC.

The chain combines TRBV2 with TRBJ2-5; no definite D call. The germline gives CDR1 SNHLY, CDR2 FYNNEI. Trimming cost V 7 bases and J 0 bases, with 3 bases left between them. CDR3 size: 11 residues. The CDR3 nucleotides are TGTGCCAGCAAGTACCAAGAGACCCAGTACTTC. As protein: CASKYQETQYF.

The V call is TRBV12-3 or TRBV12-4, the J call TRBJ2-5; TRBD1 matches 10 bases. The junction had 9 bases not matched to a gene; V was cut back by 7 bases and J by 7 bases. This CDR3 comprises 14 residues. CDR3 region: CASTKDRGASTQYF. In nucleotides, the CDR3 is TGTGCCAGCACCAAGGACAGGGGGGCCTCGACCCAGTACTTC.

The J gene is TRBJ1-4, the V gene TRBV14; perhaps TRBD1 as D (5 bases). V was shortened by 0 bases and J by 7 bases, with 15 bases between the two germline ends. Germline CDR1 reads SGHDN; CDR2 reads FVKESK. CDR3 length: 16 amino acids. Here the CDR3 reads CASSQDRGSGGEKLFF. CDR3 nucleotides: TGTGCCAGCAGCCAAGATAGAGGTTCGGGGGGTGAAAAACTGTTTTTT.

The rearrangement joins TRBV6-2 or TRBV6-3 to TRBJ1-1; possibly TRBD1 for D (6 bases). Per germline, CDR1 MNHEY and CDR2 SVGEGT. The CDR3 is 12 amino acids. The ends were cut back, 7 bases at V and 1 base at J, with 7 bases in the middle. This CDR3 is CASKGGNTEAFF. The CDR3 DNA sequence: TGTGCCAGCAAGGGGGGGAACACTGAAGCTTTCTTT.

The chain links TRBV4-1 to TRBJ2-7; TRBD2 is a possible D gene (6 bases). Deletions cut 1 base from V and 2 bases from J, with 9 bases between. Germline V gene data show CDR1 as MGHRA and CDR2 as YSYEKL. The CDR3 runs to 14 residues. The CDR3 protein is CASSQGGEAYEQYF. The CDR3 region has the DNA TGCGCCAGCAGCCAAGGCGGGGAGGCCTACGAGCAGTACTTC.

The rearrangement links TRBV24-1 to TRBJ2-1, with D possibly matching TRBD1 (5 bases). CDR3 length: 15 amino acids. Germline lookup yields CDR1 KGHDR and CDR2 SFDVKD. The ends were cut back, 3 bases at V and 0 bases at J, with 8 bases in the middle. This chain's CDR3 is CATSDLQVSYNEQFF. The CDR3 nucleotides read TGTGCCACCAGTGATCTACAGGTCTCCTACAATGAGCAGTTCTTC.

The J gene is TRBJ1-1, the V gene TRBV5-1; no firm D call. The CDR3 has 13 residues. Germline V gene sequence: CDR1 SGHRS, CDR2 YFSETQ. Trimming took off 1 base at V and 4 bases at J, with 8 bases between the two ends. The CDR3 here is CASSLNRGTEAFF. The CDR3 region has the DNA TGCGCCAGCAGCTTGAACCGGGGCACTGAAGCTTTCTTT.

This clonotype occurred a few times. This rearrangement joins TRBV23-1 to TRBJ2-1; the match to TRBD1 covers 8 bases. TRBV23-1 is assigned to the ORF class and has an uncertain function. The V gene end was trimmed by 8 bases and the J gene end by 0 bases; junction bases not matched to a gene: 6. The CDR3 is 15 residues long. In DNA form, the CDR3 reads TGCGCCAGCGACGGGACAGGCTACTCCTACAATGAGCAGTTCTTC. It codes for CASDGTGYSYNEQFF.

This clonotype was recorded at least ten times. The CDR3: CASSHGQGGTEAFF. CDR3 nucleotides: TGTGCCAGCAGCCATGGACAGGGGGGCACTGAAGCTTTCTTT. V gene TRBV7-9 combines with J gene TRBJ1-1; 10 bases align to TRBD1. The J segment lost 4 bases and the V segment lost 5 bases, leaving 4 bases of the junction unmatched. Germline V gene sequence: CDR1 SEHNR, CDR2 FQNEAQ (reference sequence). The CDR3 totals 14 residues.

J is TRBJ2-2 and V is TRBV6-5; TRBD1 might be the D (5 bases). The germline CDR1 and CDR2 sequences are MNHEY and SVGAGI. There are 14 residues in the CDR3. V was shortened by 0 bases and J by 5 bases, with 7 bases between the two germline ends. CDR3 residues: CASSYSRVTGELFF. The CDR3 DNA is TGTGCCAGCAGTTACTCCAGGGTTACCGGGGAGCTGTTTTTT.

In DNA, the CDR3 is TGCGCCAGCAGCCGCCGAAGCGGGGGGGCTAAAGATACGCAGTATTTT. Encoded protein: CASSRRSGGAKDTQYF. The chain uses TRBV4-1 and TRBJ2-3; TRBD2 matches 10 bases. Germline trimming cut 4 bases from V and 5 bases from J; bases unmatched to any gene: 9. Germline V lookup: CDR1 MGHRA, CDR2 YSYEKL. CDR3 length equals 16 residues.

The V and J genes are TRBV27 and TRBJ1-5; 7 bases align to TRBD1. This CDR3 spans 19 amino acids. After removal of 5 bases from V and 7 bases from J, the junction contained 23 bases not matched to a gene. CDR1 is MNHEY and CDR2 is SMNVEV in the germline V gene (reference sequence). The CDR3 region has the DNA TGTGCCAGCAGTCCTCGGACAGGAAGGATTTTGGACAACGCGCAGCCCCAGCATTTT. Amino acids: CASSPRTGRILDNAQPQHF.

The V call is TRBV7-3, the J call TRBJ2-6, with no clear D. V was trimmed by 0 bases and J by 0 bases, leaving 6 bases between them. The CDR3 spans 16 residues. Looked up from germline, CDR1 is SGHTA and CDR2 is FQGTGA. The CDR3 loop is CASSLTQYSGANVLTF. In DNA, the CDR3 is TGTGCCAGCAGCTTAACGCAGTACTCTGGGGCCAACGTCCTGACTTTC.

There are a few counts of this clonotype. The chain combines TRBV7-8 with TRBJ2-2; 10 bases fit TRBD1. Trimming removed 4 bases from V and 7 bases from J; junction bases left unmatched: 3. This CDR3 is 14 amino acids long. CDR1 is SGHVS and CDR2 is FQNEAQ in the germline V gene. CDR3 amino acids: CASSWGQGNGELFF. In DNA form, the CDR3 reads TGTGCCAGCAGCTGGGGACAGGGGAACGGGGAGCTGTTTTTT.

The V gene is TRBV6-2 or TRBV6-3, the J gene TRBJ2-7; D is unclear. V lost 3 bases and J 3 bases, leaving 12 bases between the germline ends. The CDR3 runs 14 residues. Per germline, CDR1 MNHEY and CDR2 SVGEGT. CDR3: CASSYYGPIYEQYF. The CDR3 DNA reads TGTGCCAGCAGTTATTACGGGCCGATCTACGAGCAGTACTTC.

The V and J genes are TRBV19 and TRBJ2-1, with D maybe TRBD2 (5 bases). This CDR3 spans 15 amino acids. V lost 9 bases and J 5 bases, leaving 20 bases between the germline ends. Germline V gene lookup returns CDR1 LNHDA and CDR2 SQIVND (reference sequence). This CDR3 is CARGEDPTPDNEQFF. The CDR3 coding sequence is TGTGCCAGGGGAGAGGATCCGACCCCTGACAATGAGCAGTTCTTC.

The chain links TRBV12-3 or TRBV12-4 to TRBJ2-5, with D maybe TRBD2 (6 bases). V lost 3 bases and J lost 5, with 10 bases in between. The CDR3 totals 13 residues. In DNA form, the CDR3 reads TGTGCCAGCAGTTTCCTAGCGACGGAGACCCAGTACTTC. As protein: CASSFLATETQYF.

The gene calls are TRBV11-2 and TRBJ1-2; 7 bases align to TRBD1. The J segment lost 1 base and the V segment lost 5 bases, leaving 7 bases of the junction unmatched. Germline lookup yields CDR1 SGHAT and CDR2 FQNNGV. The CDR3 is made up of 15 amino acids. The chain's CDR3 is CASSPLGQINYGYTF. The DNA for the CDR3 is TGTGCCAGCAGCCCTCTGGGACAGATTAACTATGGCTACACCTTC.

This sequence joins TRBV5-6 and TRBJ2-7; TRBD2 aligns across 9 bases. This CDR3 has 15 residues. Trimming took 4 bases from V and 7 from J; bases not matched to a gene: 12. CDR1 and CDR2 from the germline V gene are SGHDT and YYEEEE. The CDR3 spells CASSRRRLADLEQYF. The CDR3 nucleotides are TGTGCCAGCAGCCGTCGGAGACTAGCGGACCTTGAGCAGTACTTC. Full variable domain (missing parts from reference TRBV5-6 and TRBJ2-7): DAGVTQSPTHLIKTRGQQVTLRCSPKSGHDTVSWYQQALGQGPQFIFQYYEEEERQRGNFPDRFSGHQFPNYSSELNVNALLLGDSALYLCASSRRRLADLEQYFGPGTRLTVT.

In this sample, this clonotype turned up a few times. The V gene is TRBV7-9, the J gene TRBJ2-3; 9 bases map to TRBD2. The CDR3 has 16 amino acids. V lost 2 bases and J lost 1; bases outside the gene matches: 4. Germline loops: CDR1 SEHNR, CDR2 FQNEAQ (reference sequence). This CDR3 is CASSLWASGGTDTQYF. For the CDR3, the DNA is TGTGCCAGCAGCTTATGGGCTAGCGGGGGCACAGATACGCAGTATTTT. Based on the CDR3 plus reference TRBV7-9 and TRBJ2-3, the full variable domain is DTGVSQNPRHKITKRGQNVTFRCDPISEHNRLYWYRQTLGQGPEFLTYFQNEAQLEKSRLLSDRFSAERPKGSFSTLEIQRTEQGDSAMYLCASSLWASGGTDTQYFGPGTRLTVL.

This clonotype turned up a few times. The chain joins TRBV4-3 to TRBJ2-5; 8 bases align to TRBD1. Germline V lookup: CDR1 LGHNA, CDR2 YSLEER. V trimming: 4 bases; J trimming: 0 bases; junction bases outside the gene matches: 1. The CDR3 totals 14 residues. The DNA of the CDR3 is TGCGCCAGCAGCCGGGACAGGAACCAAGAGACCCAGTACTTC. Its translation is CASSRDRNQETQYF.

This clonotype was detected once. The genes are TRBV24-1 and TRBJ2-7; tentative D call: TRBD1 (6 bases). Trimming cost V 5 bases and J 3 bases, with 10 bases left between them. The CDR3 is 13 residues long. CDR1 and CDR2 (germline): KGHDR, SFDVKD. For the CDR3, the DNA is TGTGCCACCAGTGGCTCAGGGGTCTACGAGCAGTACTTC. The encoded protein is CATSGSGVYEQYF.

The gene calls are TRBV4-1 and TRBJ1-6; D remains unclear. CDR3 length: 18 amino acids. The V gene lost 0 bases and the J gene lost 4 bases, with 16 bases spanning the gap. Germline values: CDR1 MGHRA, CDR2 YSYEKL. The CDR3 DNA reads TGCGCCAGCAGCCAAGATCATCGGCAGAGCTCTTATAATTCACCCCTCCACTTT. Amino acid sequence: CASSQDHRQSSYNSPLHF.

This clonotype showed up just a few times. CDR3 nucleotides: TGTGCCAGCGGACTAGCGGGGGTCCCCAATGAGCAGTTCTTC. Protein sequence: CASGLAGVPNEQFF. This sequence joins TRBV10-3 and TRBJ2-1; 13 nucleotides line up with TRBD2. CDR3 length equals 14 residues. Per the germline V gene, CDR1 is ENHRY and CDR2 is SYGVKD. Trimming took 10 bases from V and 6 from J; bases not matched to a gene: 6.

V gene TRBV12-3 or TRBV12-4 combines with J gene TRBJ1-1; TRBD1 is a possible D gene (5 bases). Trimming left V 6 bases short and J 7 bases short, with 15 bases between. The CDR3 loop spans 13 amino acids. The CDR3 region is CASRTTRQLEAFF. Written as DNA, the CDR3 is TGTGCCAGCAGAACAACCCGACAGCTTGAAGCTTTCTTT.

The chain recombines TRBV5-5 with TRBJ1-2; unclear D gene. Between the trimmed V and J ends, which lost 4 bases and 10 bases, there was a span of 23 bases. The CDR3 is made up of 15 amino acids. Germline values: CDR1 SGHKS, CDR2 YYEKEE (reference sequence). The CDR3 DNA reads as TGTGCCAGCAGCACAGTTATTCAGGCGACGCGGGACTACACCTTC. Translation gives CASSTVIQATRDYTF.

The V and J genes are TRBV5-5 and TRBJ1-2; D might be TRBD1 (6 bases). From germline, CDR1 is SGHKS and CDR2 YYEKEE (reference sequence). The CDR3 is 14 amino acids. V lost 7 bases, J lost 0 bases, and 13 bases lay in between. CDR3 region: CASARDISNYGYTF. CDR3 sequence (DNA): TGTGCCAGCGCCCGGGACATTTCTAACTATGGCTACACCTTC.

The chain joins TRBV3-1 to TRBJ1-1; no reliable D call. Per germline, CDR1 LGHDT and CDR2 YNNKEL (reference sequence). V was shortened by 1 base and J by 0 bases, with 6 bases between the two germline ends. The CDR3 covers 14 residues. Here the CDR3 reads CASSQGYLNTEAFF. The CDR3 DNA is TGTGCCAGCAGCCAAGGATACTTGAACACTGAAGCTTTCTTT.